Below are 14 T cell receptor beta chains sequenced from a single sample in a study of blood T cell repertoires in COVID-19. The repertoire was sequenced with immunoSEQ multiplex PCR; TCRdb's copy has only in-frame clones and lacks some. Counted here are 150,000 or so clones, around 85% occurring once; the ten biggest clones make up 0.63%. The sample consisted of peripheral blood. All receptors come from a man aged 55 to 70 with COVID-19, enrolled during active disease.

V is TRBV9 and J is TRBJ1-5, with 8 bases lining up with TRBD1. The germline gives CDR1 SGDLS, CDR2 YYNGEE. This CDR3 has 14 amino acids. Trimming at V came to 4 bases and at J to 4 bases, leaving 4 bases not matched to a gene. The CDR3 DNA follows: TGTGCCAGCAGCAAGGGACAGGAAAATCAGCCCCAGCATTTT. Amino acid sequence: CASSKGQENQPQHF.

The chain carries TRBV24-1 and TRBJ1-3; D is perhaps TRBD1 (5 bases). Germline CDR1 KGHDR, CDR2 SFDVKD. V gave up 4 bases and J gave up 4 bases, with 19 bases separating them. The CDR3 consists of 17 residues. The DNA of the CDR3 is TGTGCCACCAGTGACAACCACGCCAGGGCCAGAGGAAACACCATATATTTT. It yields the protein CATSDNHARARGNTIYF.

V gene TRBV14 combines with J gene TRBJ1-2; D may be TRBD1 (5 bases). There are 14 residues in the CDR3. Trimming cost V 3 bases and J 7 bases, with 15 bases left between them. Per the germline V gene, CDR1 is SGHDN and CDR2 is FVKESK. DNA of the CDR3: TGTGCCAGCAGCCACGGGCCAGGGCCGGGTGGCTACACCTTC. Its protein product is CASSHGPGPGGYTF.

V gene TRBV4-3 combines with J gene TRBJ2-1, with TRBD2 matching over 13 bases. The V segment lost 0 bases and the J segment 8 bases; nucleotides outside the gene matches: 4. The CDR3 totals 16 residues. CDR1 is LGHNA and CDR2 is YSLEER in the germline V gene. CDR3 protein: CASSQDGTSGTDEQFF. CDR3 DNA: TGCGCCAGCAGCCAAGACGGGACTAGCGGGACGGATGAGCAGTTCTTC.

The CDR3 coding sequence is TGTGCCAGCAGCTTAGAGACTAGCCACTACAATGAGCAGTTCTTC. Protein: CASSLETSHYNEQFF. The rearrangement links TRBV7-8 to TRBJ2-1; 7 bases are shared with TRBD2. Per the germline V gene, CDR1 is SGHVS and CDR2 is FQNEAQ. CDR3 size: 15 residues. The junction had 3 bases not matched to a gene; V was cut back by 1 base and J by 3 bases.

The chain joins TRBV11-2 to TRBJ1-1; the match to TRBD1 covers 8 bases. There are 15 residues in the CDR3. The ends lost 0 bases at V and 0 bases at J; junction bases unmatched: 0. CDR1 is SGHAT and CDR2 is FQNNGV in the germline V gene. The CDR3 reads CASSLEQGVNTEAFF. The CDR3 coding sequence is TGTGCCAGCAGCTTAGAACAGGGGGTGAACACTGAAGCTTTCTTT.

J is TRBJ2-4 and V is TRBV21-1; TRBD2 is the table's D call, not checked against the DNA. TRBV21-1 corresponds to a pseudogene. The CDR3 is 16 residues long. The CDR3 reads CASSPPSRLAKNIQYF. The CDR3 nucleotides read TGTGCCAGCAGCCCTCCGTCGAGACTAGCCAAAAACATTCAGTACTTC.

J is TRBJ2-7 and V is TRBV2; 7 positions match TRBD1. After removal of 6 bases from V and 2 bases from J, the junction contained 7 bases not matched to a gene. Germline V gene data show CDR1 as SNHLY and CDR2 as FYNNEI. The CDR3 is made up of 14 amino acids. CDR3 nucleotides: TGTGCCAGCAGCGCCCGGGACAGACCCTACGAGCAGTACTTC. This encodes CASSARDRPYEQYF.

The J gene is TRBJ1-2, the V gene TRBV27; D might be TRBD1 (6 bases). Germline V gene data show CDR1 as MNHEY and CDR2 as SMNVEV (reference sequence). V was pared by 1 base and J by 7 bases, with 19 bases between. The length of the CDR3 is 16 residues. As DNA, the CDR3 is TGTGCCAGCAGTTTATTAGGGGGGGCCGGCCGGGGTGGCTACACCTTC. Its translation: CASSLLGGAGRGGYTF.

The genes are TRBV27 and TRBJ1-1; no reliable D call. The CDR3 runs to 15 residues. Germline V lookup: CDR1 MNHEY, CDR2 SMNVEV (reference sequence). Trimming stripped 8 bases from V and 1 base from J, with 17 bases between. The CDR3 DNA follows: TGTGCCAGCCGATTCAGCCGGGAGCAGAACACTGAAGCTTTCTTT. Translating gives CASRFSREQNTEAFF.

The chain uses TRBV30 and TRBJ1-3; D is undetermined. Trimming shortened V by 0 bases and J by 0 bases, and 12 bases separated the two germline ends. The CDR3 has 16 amino acids. Germline-derived CDR1 and CDR2 are GTSNPN and SVGIG (reference sequence). CDR3 protein: CAWSVSAGSSGNTIYF. The CDR3 bases are TGTGCCTGGAGTGTCTCCGCGGGAAGCTCTGGAAACACCATATATTTT.

The gene calls are TRBV7-2 and TRBJ2-5, with TRBD2 as a possible D gene (5 bases). V was pared by 3 bases and J by 9 bases, with 11 bases between. Germline loops: CDR1 SGHTA, CDR2 FQGNSA. The length of the CDR3 is 12 residues. CDR3 coding DNA: TGTGCCAGCAGCTTGTCCGGGGTGGCCCAGTACTTC. Its translation is CASSLSGVAQYF. Together with reference TRBV7-2 and TRBJ2-5, the CDR3 gives the full variable domain: GAGVSQSPSNKVTEKGKDVELRCDPISGHTALYWYRQSLGQGLEFLIYFQGNSAPDKSGLPSDRFSAERTGGSVSTLTIQRTQQEDSAVYLCASSLSGVAQYFGPGTRLLVL.

This clone was seen only once. The DNA of the CDR3 is TGTGCCAGCAGCTTAGATGGAAGGACAGGGGATGGCTACACCTTC. Residues: CASSLDGRTGDGYTF. The V call is TRBV11-2, the J call TRBJ1-2; TRBD1 matches at 9 bases. The germline V gene has CDR1 SGHAT and CDR2 FQNNGV. CDR3 size: 15 residues. J was trimmed by 6 bases and V by 0 bases; bases with no gene match: 5. Full variable domain (remainder filled in from reference TRBV11-2 and TRBJ1-2): EAGVAQSPRYKIIEKRQSVAFWCNPISGHATLYWYQQILGQGPKLLIQFQNNGVVDDSQLPKDRFSAERLKGVDSTLKIQPAKLEDSAVYLCASSLDGRTGDGYTFGSGTRLTVV.

The rearrangement links TRBV7-3 to TRBJ2-2; 10 bases line up with TRBD1. The CDR3 contains 14 residues. Trimming took 5 bases from V and 4 from J; bases not matched to a gene: 1. The germline CDR1 and CDR2 sequences are SGHTA and FQGTGA. CDR3 bases: TGTGCCAGCAGCCGGGACAGGGGCACCGGGGAGCTGTTTTTT. This codes for CASSRDRGTGELFF.